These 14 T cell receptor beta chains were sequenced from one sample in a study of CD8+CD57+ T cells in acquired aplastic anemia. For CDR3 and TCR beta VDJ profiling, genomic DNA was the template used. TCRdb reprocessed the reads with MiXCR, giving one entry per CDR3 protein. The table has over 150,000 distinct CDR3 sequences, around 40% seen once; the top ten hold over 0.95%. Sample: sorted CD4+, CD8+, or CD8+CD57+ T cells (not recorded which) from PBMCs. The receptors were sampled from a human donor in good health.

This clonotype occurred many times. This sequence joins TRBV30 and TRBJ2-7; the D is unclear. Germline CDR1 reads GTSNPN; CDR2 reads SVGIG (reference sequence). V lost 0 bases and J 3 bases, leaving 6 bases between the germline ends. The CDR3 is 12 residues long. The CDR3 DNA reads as TGTGCCTGGAGTGTGGGCCGCTACGAGCAGTACTTC. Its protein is CAWSVGRYEQYF.

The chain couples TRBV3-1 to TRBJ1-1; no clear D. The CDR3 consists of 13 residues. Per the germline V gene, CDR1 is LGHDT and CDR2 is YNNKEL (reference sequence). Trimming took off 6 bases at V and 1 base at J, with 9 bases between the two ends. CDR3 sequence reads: CASRHMGNTEAFF. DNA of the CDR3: TGTGCCAGCAGACACATGGGGAACACTGAAGCTTTCTTT.

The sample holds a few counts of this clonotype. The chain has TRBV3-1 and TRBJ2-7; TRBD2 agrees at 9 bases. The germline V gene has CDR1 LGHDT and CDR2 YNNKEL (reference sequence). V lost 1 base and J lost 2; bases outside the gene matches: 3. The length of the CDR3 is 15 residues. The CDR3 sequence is CASSQVAGGAYEQYF. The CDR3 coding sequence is TGTGCCAGCAGCCAAGTCGCGGGGGGGGCCTACGAGCAGTACTTC.

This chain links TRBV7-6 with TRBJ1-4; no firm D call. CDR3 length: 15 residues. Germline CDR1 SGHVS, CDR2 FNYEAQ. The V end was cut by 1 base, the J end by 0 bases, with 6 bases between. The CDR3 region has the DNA TGTGCCAGCAGCTTAGAGGTGACAACTAATGAAAAACTGTTTTTT. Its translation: CASSLEVTTNEKLFF.

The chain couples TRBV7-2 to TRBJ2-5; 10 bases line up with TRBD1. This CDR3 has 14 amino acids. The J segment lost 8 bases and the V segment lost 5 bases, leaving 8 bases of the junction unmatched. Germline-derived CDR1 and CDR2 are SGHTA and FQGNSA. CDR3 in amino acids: CASSLRDRGSTQYF. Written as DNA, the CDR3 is TGTGCCAGCAGCCTACGGGACAGGGGTAGTACCCAGTACTTC.

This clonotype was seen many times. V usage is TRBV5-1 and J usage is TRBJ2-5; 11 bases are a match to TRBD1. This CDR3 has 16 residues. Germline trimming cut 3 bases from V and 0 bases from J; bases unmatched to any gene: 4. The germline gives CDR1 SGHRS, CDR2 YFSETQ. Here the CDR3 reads CASSSGTGGYQETQYF. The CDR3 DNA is TGCGCCAGCAGCTCCGGGACAGGGGGATACCAAGAGACCCAGTACTTC.

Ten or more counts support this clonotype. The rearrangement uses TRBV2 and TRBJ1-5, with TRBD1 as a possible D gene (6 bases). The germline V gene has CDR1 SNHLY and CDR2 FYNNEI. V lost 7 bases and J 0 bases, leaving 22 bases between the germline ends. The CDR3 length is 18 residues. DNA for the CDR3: TGTGCCAGCAATGGGGGGGGCAGGGACCCCTATAGCAATCAGCCCCAGCATTTT. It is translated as CASNGGGRDPYSNQPQHF.

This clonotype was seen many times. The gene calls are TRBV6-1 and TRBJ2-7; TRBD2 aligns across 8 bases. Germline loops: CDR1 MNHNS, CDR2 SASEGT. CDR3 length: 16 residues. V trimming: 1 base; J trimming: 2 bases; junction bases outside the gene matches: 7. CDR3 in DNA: TGTGCCAGCAGTGAAGTCCTAGCGGGTTATGCCTACGAGCAGTACTTC. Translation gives CASSEVLAGYAYEQYF.

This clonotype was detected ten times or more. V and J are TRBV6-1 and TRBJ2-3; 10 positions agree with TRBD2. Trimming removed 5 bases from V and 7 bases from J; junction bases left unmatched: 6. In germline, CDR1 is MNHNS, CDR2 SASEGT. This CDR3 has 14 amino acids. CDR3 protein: CASSTSGEFNTQYF. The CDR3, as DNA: TGTGCCAGCAGTACTAGCGGGGAATTCAATACGCAGTATTTT.

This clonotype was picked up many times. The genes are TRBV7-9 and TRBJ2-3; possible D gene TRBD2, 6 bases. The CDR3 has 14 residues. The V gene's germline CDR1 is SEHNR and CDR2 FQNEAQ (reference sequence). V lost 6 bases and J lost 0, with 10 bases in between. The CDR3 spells CASRWGTSTDTQYF. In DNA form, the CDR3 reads TGTGCCAGCAGGTGGGGGACTAGCACAGATACGCAGTATTTT.

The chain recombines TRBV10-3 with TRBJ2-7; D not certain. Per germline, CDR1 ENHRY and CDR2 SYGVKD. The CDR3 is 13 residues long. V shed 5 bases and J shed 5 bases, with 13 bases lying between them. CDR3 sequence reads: CAISSRVAHEQYF. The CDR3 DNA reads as TGTGCCATCAGTTCCCGGGTGGCCCACGAGCAGTACTTC.

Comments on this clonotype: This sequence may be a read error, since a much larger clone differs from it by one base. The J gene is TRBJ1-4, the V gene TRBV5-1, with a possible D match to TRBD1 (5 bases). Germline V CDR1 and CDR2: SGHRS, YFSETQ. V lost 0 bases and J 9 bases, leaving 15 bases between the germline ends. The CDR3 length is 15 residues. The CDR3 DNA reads TGCGCCAGCAGCTTGGTCGGGGCCGCAATGAAAAAACTGTTTTTT. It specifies CASSLVGAAMKKLFF.

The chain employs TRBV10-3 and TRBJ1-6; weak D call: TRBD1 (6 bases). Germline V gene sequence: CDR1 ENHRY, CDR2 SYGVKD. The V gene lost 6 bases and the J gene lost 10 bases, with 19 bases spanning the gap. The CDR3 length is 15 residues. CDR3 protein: CAISGGGTAVSPLHF. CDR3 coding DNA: TGTGCCATCAGCGGGGGCGGGACCGCCGTATCACCCCTCCACTTT.

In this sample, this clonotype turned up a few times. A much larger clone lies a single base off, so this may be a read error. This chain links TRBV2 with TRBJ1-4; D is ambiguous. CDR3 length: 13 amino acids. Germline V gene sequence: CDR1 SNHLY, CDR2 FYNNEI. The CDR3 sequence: CASNFPLNGKLFF. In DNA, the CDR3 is TGTGCCAGCAATTTCCCACTTAATGGAAAACTGTTTTTT.